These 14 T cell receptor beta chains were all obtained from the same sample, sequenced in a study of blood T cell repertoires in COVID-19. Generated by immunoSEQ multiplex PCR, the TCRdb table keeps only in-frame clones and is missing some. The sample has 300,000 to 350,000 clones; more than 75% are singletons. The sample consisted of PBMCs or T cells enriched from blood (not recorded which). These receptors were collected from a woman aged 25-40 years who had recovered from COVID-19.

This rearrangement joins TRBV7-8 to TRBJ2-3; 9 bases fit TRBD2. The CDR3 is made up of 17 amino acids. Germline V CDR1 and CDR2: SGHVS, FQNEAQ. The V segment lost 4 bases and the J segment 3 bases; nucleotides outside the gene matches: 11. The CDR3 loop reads CASSSLDERGATDTQYF. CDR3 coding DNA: TGTGCCAGCAGCTCCCTGGATGAGCGGGGGGCGACAGATACGCAGTATTTT.

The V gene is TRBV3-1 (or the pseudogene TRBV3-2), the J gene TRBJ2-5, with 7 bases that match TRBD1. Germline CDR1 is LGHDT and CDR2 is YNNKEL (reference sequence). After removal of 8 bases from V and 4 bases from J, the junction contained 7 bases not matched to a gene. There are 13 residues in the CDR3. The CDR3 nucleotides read TGTGCCAGCGCTGACAGGGTTGGAGAGACCCAGTACTTC. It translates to CASADRVGETQYF.

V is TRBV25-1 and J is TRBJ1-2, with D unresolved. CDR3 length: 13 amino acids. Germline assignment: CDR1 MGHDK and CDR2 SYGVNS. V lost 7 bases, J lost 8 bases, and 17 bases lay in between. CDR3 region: CASTHSGIGGYTF. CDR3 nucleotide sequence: TGTGCCAGCACCCATTCGGGGATCGGAGGCTACACCTTC.

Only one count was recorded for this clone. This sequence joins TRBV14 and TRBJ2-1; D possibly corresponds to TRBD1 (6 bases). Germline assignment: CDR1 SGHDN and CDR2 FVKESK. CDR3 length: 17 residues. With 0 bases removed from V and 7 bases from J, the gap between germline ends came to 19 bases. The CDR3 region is CASSQEGAGATRNEQFF. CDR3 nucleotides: TGTGCCAGCAGCCAAGAAGGGGCAGGGGCTACGAGGAATGAGCAGTTCTTC.

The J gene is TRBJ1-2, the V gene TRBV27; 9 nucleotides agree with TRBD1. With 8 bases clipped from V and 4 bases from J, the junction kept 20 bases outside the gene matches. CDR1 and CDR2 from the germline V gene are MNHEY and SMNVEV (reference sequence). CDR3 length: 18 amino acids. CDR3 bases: TGTGCCAGCTGGGGCTTAGGGAAACAGGGGGCTTGGACCTATGGCTACACCTTC. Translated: CASWGLGKQGAWTYGYTF.

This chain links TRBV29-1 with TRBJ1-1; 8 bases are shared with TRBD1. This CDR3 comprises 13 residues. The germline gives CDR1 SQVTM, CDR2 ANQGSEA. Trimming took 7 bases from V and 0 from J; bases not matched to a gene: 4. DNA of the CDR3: TGCAGCGCCGCGGACAGGGTGAACACTGAAGCTTTCTTT. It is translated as CSAADRVNTEAFF.

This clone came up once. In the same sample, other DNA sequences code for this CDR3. In DNA, the CDR3 is TGCGCCAGCAGCCTGAGCTCTGGAAACACCATATATTTT. It yields the protein CASSLSSGNTIYF. The chain links TRBV5-1 to TRBJ1-3; D call uncertain. Germline CDR1 reads SGHRS; CDR2 reads YFSETQ. The CDR3 runs to 13 residues. The V end was cut by 4 bases, the J end by 0 bases, with 5 bases between.

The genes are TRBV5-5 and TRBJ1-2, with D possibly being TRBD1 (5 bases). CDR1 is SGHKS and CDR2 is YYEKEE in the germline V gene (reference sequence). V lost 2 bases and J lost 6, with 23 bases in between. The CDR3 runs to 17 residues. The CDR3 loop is CASSLYFLTGREDGYTF. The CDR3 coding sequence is TGTGCCAGCAGCTTATATTTTCTCACAGGTCGGGAGGATGGCTACACCTTC.

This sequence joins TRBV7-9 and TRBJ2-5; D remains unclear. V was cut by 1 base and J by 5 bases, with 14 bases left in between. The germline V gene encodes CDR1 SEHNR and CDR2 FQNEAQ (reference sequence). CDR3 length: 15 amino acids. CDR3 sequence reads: CASSLEVGFRETQYF. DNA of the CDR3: TGTGCCAGCAGCTTAGAGGTCGGGTTCCGTGAGACCCAGTACTTC. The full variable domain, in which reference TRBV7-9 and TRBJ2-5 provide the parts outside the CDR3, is DTGVSQNPRHKITKRGQNVTFRCDPISEHNRLYWYRQTLGQGPEFLTYFQNEAQLEKSRLLSDRFSAERPKGSFSTLEIQRTEQGDSAMYLCASSLEVGFRETQYFGPGTRLLVL.

The CDR3: CASSFSGGSTYEQYF. CDR3 in DNA: TGTGCCAGCAGTTTCTCAGGCGGGAGCACCTACGAGCAGTACTTC. The rearrangement joins TRBV27 to TRBJ2-7, with 7 positions matching TRBD2. The CDR3 has 15 residues. The V segment lost 3 bases and the J segment 2 bases; nucleotides outside the gene matches: 7. Looked up from germline, CDR1 is MNHEY and CDR2 is SMNVEV (reference sequence).

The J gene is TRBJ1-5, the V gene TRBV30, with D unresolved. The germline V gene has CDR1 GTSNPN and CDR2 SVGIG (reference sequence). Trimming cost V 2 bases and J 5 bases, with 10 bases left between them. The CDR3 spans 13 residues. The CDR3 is CAWSKQSDQPQHF. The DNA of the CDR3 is TGTGCCTGGAGTAAACAGTCGGATCAGCCCCAGCATTTT.

The CDR3 DNA is TGTGCCAGCAGTTTTTGGGGCCGACAGGGGGCGGTGTCCGGGGAGCTGTTTTTT. Its protein product is CASSFWGRQGAVSGELFF. The rearrangement links TRBV27 to TRBJ2-2, with 10 bases matching TRBD1. The V segment lost 3 bases and the J segment 6 bases; nucleotides outside the gene matches: 13. This CDR3 comprises 18 residues. Germline loops: CDR1 MNHEY, CDR2 SMNVEV (reference sequence).

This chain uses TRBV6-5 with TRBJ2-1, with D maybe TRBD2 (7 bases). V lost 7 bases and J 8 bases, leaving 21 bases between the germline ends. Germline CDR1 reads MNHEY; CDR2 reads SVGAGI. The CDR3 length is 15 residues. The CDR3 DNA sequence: TGTGCCAGCAAAGAAGGCGGGGGCCCTCGGGATGAGCAGTTCTTC. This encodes CASKEGGGPRDEQFF.

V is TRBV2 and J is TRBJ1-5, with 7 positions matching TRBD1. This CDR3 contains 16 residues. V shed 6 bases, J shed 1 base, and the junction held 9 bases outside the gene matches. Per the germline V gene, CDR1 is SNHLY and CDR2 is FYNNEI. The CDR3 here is CASSPVRDRSNQPQHF. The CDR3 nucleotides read TGTGCCAGCAGCCCGGTAAGGGACAGAAGCAATCAGCCCCAGCATTTT.